This T cell receptor beta chain derives from a study of CD8 T cells in Susac syndrome. With 1 base removed from V and 8 bases from J, the gap between germline ends came to 11 bases. CDR3 length: 14 amino acids. Germline-derived CDR1 and CDR2 are LGHDT and YNNKEL (reference sequence). Reverse transcription of about 0.45 to 1 ug RNA was carried out with random hexamers. TCRdb passed the immunoSEQ multiplex PCR reads through MiXCR, listing each CDR3 protein once. This repertoire shows around 150,000 distinct CDR3 sequences, 80% to 95% found once; its top ten account for just over 0.13%. The study sequenced TCR beta in blood CD8+ and CD4+ T cells. Healthy donors constituted the controls, which were matched for age and sex. This clonotype was recorded only once.

The sequenced sample consisted of CD4+ T cells from PBMCs. The chain links TRBV3-1 to TRBJ1-4, with D tentatively TRBD1 (6 bases). The TCR originated in a human donor in good health. The CDR3 reads CASSQARGGEKLFF. The CDR3 DNA sequence: TGTGCCAGCAGCCAAGCCAGGGGTGGCGAAAAACTGTTTTTT.